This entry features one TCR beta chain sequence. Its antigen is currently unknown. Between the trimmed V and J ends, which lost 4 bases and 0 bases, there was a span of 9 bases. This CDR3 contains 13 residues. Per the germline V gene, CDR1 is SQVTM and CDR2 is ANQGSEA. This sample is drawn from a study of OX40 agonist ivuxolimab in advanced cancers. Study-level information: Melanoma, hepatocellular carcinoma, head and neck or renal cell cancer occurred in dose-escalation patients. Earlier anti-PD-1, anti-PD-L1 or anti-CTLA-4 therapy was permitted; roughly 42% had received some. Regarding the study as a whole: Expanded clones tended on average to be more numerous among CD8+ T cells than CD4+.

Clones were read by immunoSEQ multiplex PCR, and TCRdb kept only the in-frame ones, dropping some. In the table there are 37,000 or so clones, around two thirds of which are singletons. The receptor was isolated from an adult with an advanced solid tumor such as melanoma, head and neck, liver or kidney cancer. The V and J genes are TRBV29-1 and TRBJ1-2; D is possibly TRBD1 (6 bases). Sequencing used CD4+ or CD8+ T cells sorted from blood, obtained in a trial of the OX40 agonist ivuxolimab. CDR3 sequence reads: CSVGGLTNYGYTF. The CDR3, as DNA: TGCAGCGTTGGGGGGCTAACTAACTATGGCTACACCTTC.